This T cell receptor beta chain comes out of a study of early T cells in non-severe SARS-CoV-2 infection. Overall study context: Sequencing input comprised bulk RNA from unsorted whole blood; chain pairing was not available.

With 7 bases removed from V and 9 bases from J, the gap between germline ends came to 22 bases. The CDR3 has 15 residues. Germline V gene sequence: CDR1 DFQATT, CDR2 SNEGSKA (reference sequence). Each CDR3 protein is one row after TCRdb ran MiXCR on the 5' RACE reads. The sample shows tens of thousands of distinct CDR3 sequences, around 10% of them seen only once. V and J are TRBV20-1 and TRBJ1-6; maybe TRBD1 (5 bases). This sequence originates from an adult who was a healthcare worker with PCR-confirmed SARS-CoV-2 infection or an uninfected control (not recorded which). The sample consisted of whole blood, taken at baseline. The CDR3 loop reads CSVRSPTGALSPLHF. DNA for the CDR3: TGCAGTGTGAGGAGCCCTACAGGCGCCCTTTCACCCCTCCACTTT.